The present TCR beta chain was sequenced within a study of Ad26.COV2.S vaccination and SARS-CoV-2 variants. Study-level information: Each vaccinee took Ad26.COV2.S intramuscularly, once or twice 56 days apart. Study-level results: Greater spike-specific TCR breadth was seen in vaccine recipients than in placebo recipients. Whether participants received vaccine or placebo, their non-spike TCR breadth was similar.

Noted treatment: about 20 received Ad26.COV2.S at low or high dose, single or two shots; about 5 received placebo; per-sample allocation not given. Samples came from day 63 after the first vaccine or placebo injection. Profiling relied on immunoSEQ multiplex PCR, and the TCRdb table lists in-frame clones only, not all of them. The sample consists of about 440,000 clones, roughly 88% of them appearing once. Looked up from germline, CDR1 is KGHSH and CDR2 is LQKENI. The length of the CDR3 is 14 residues. Deletions cut 0 bases from V and 3 bases from J, with 9 bases between. Worth noting for this clone: The antigen is undetermined.

The genes are TRBV18 and TRBJ2-7; D is uncertain. Sample: peripheral blood, taken in a trial of Ad26.COV2.S vaccine versus placebo. The clonotype originates from a person between 18 and 65 years old who received the Ad26.COV2.S COVID-19 vaccine or a placebo. Here the CDR3 reads CASSPPVADYEQYF. In DNA, the CDR3 is TGTGCCAGCTCACCACCTGTGGCCGACTACGAGCAGTACTTC.